This is a list of T cell receptor beta chains from one sample in a study of T cell responses to AZD1222 COVID-19 vaccine. The protocol was immunoSEQ multiplex PCR, while the TCRdb copy is restricted to in-frame clones and leaves out a portion. This table has 130,000 to 150,000 clones, 90% appearing once. The material was peripheral blood, obtained on day 0 of AZD1222 vaccination. The origin of the receptors is an adult in good health. The CDR3 runs from the conserved cysteine through the conserved F or W. The D gene is left open where the match is weak. The size entry is marked missing in some rows and otherwise reads once, few, many or a size class.

clone size: -
V gene: TRBV30
D gene: TRBD1
J gene: TRBJ2-3
CDR3 protein: CAWMGTDTDTQYF
CDR3 DNA: TGTGCCTGGATGGGGACAGACACAGATACGCAGTATTTT

clone size: -
V gene: TRBV6-5
D gene: -
J gene: TRBJ2-5
CDR3 protein: CASSSRAELRETQYF
CDR3 DNA: TGTGCCAGCAGTTCTAGGGCCGAACTCCGGGAGACCCAGTACTTC

clone size: once
V gene: TRBV6-5
D gene: -
J gene: TRBJ1-3
CDR3 protein: CASDPRAHSGNTIYF
CDR3 DNA: TGTGCCAGCGATCCCAGGGCCCACTCTGGAAACACCATATATTTT

clone size: -
V gene: TRBV14
D gene: -
J gene: TRBJ1-1
CDR3 protein: CASSLRKNTEAFF
CDR3 DNA: TGTGCCAGCAGCCTAAGAAAGAACACTGAAGCTTTCTTT

clone size: -
V gene: TRBV30
D gene: TRBD2
J gene: TRBJ2-1
CDR3 protein: CAWSTKRQRGREGPNEQFF
CDR3 DNA: TGTGCCTGGAGTACAAAACGTCAGCGCGGACGGGAGGGCCCCAATGAGCAGTTCTTC

clone size: -
V gene: TRBV25-1
D gene: -
J gene: TRBJ1-3
CDR3 protein: CASSTGSGNTIYF
CDR3 DNA: TGTGCCAGCAGTACCGGGTCTGGAAACACCATATATTTT

clone size: -
V gene: TRBV27
D gene: TRBD1
J gene: TRBJ2-4
CDR3 protein: CASSWDRQSLAKNIQYF
CDR3 DNA: TGTGCCAGCAGTTGGGACAGGCAGTCGTTAGCCAAAAACATTCAGTACTTC

clone size: -
V gene: TRBV18
D gene: TRBD2
J gene: TRBJ2-3
CDR3 protein: CASSRTSSTDTQYF
CDR3 DNA: TGTGCCAGCTCACGGACTAGCAGCACAGATACGCAGTATTTT

clone size: -
V gene: TRBV11-2
D gene: -
J gene: TRBJ1-1
CDR3 protein: CASSLSGDTEAFF
CDR3 DNA: TGTGCCAGCAGCTTATCCGGGGACACTGAAGCTTTCTTT

clone size: -
V gene: TRBV7-9
D gene: -
J gene: TRBJ2-7
CDR3 protein: CASSHKVGGYEQYF
CDR3 DNA: TGTGCCAGCAGCCACAAAGTGGGGGGTTACGAGCAGTACTTC

clone size: once
V gene: TRBV7-9
D gene: TRBD1
J gene: TRBJ1-1
CDR3 protein: CASSFSGTGNTEAFF
CDR3 DNA: TGTGCCAGCAGCTTCTCCGGGACAGGGAACACTGAAGCTTTCTTT

clone size: -
V gene: TRBV5-3
D gene: TRBD1
J gene: TRBJ1-4
CDR3 protein: CARTPRDRGQILATNEKLFF
CDR3 DNA: TGTGCCAGAACGCCCCGGGACAGGGGGCAAATTCTTGCAACTAATGAAAAACTGTTTTTT

clone size: -
V gene: TRBV7-6
D gene: -
J gene: TRBJ2-3
CDR3 protein: CASSLALRLQRTDTQYF
CDR3 DNA: TGTGCCAGCAGCTTAGCGCTGAGACTTCAACGCACAGATACGCAGTATTTT

clone size: -
V gene: TRBV6-2/TRBV6-3
D gene: TRBD1
J gene: TRBJ2-5
CDR3 protein: CASSLGTDQETQYF
CDR3 DNA: TGTGCCAGCAGCCTAGGGACAGACCAAGAGACCCAGTACTTC

clone size: -
V gene: TRBV25-1
D gene: TRBD1
J gene: TRBJ2-5
CDR3 protein: CASSEYAGGPETQYF
CDR3 DNA: TGTGCCAGCAGTGAATATGCAGGGGGCCCAGAGACCCAGTACTTC

clone size: -
V gene: TRBV7-6
D gene: TRBD2
J gene: TRBJ2-7
CDR3 protein: CASSLERENLYEQYF
CDR3 DNA: TGTGCCAGCAGCTTAGAGCGGGAAAACCTCTACGAGCAGTACTTC

clone size: -
V gene: TRBV2
D gene: -
J gene: TRBJ1-2
CDR3 protein: CASSVADYGYTF
CDR3 DNA: TGTGCCAGCAGTGTAGCGGACTATGGCTACACCTTC

clone size: -
V gene: TRBV4-1
D gene: -
J gene: TRBJ1-2
CDR3 protein: CASSQGLLDPSNYGYTF
CDR3 DNA: TGCGCCAGCAGCCAAGGTCTATTAGACCCATCTAACTATGGCTACACCTTC

clone size: -
V gene: TRBV7-2
D gene: -
J gene: TRBJ2-1
CDR3 protein: CASTTGWGRSNEQFF
CDR3 DNA: TGTGCCAGCACCACAGGATGGGGGAGGTCCAATGAGCAGTTCTTC

clone size: -
V gene: TRBV4-3
D gene: -
J gene: TRBJ2-1
CDR3 protein: CASKARGDNEQFF
CDR3 DNA: TGCGCCAGTAAGGCCAGGGGGGACAATGAGCAGTTCTTC

clone size: -
V gene: TRBV7-9
D gene: -
J gene: TRBJ1-2
CDR3 protein: CASSFLGAGGYTF
CDR3 DNA: TGTGCCAGCAGCTTTCTGGGGGCAGGAGGCTACACCTTC

clone size: -
V gene: TRBV2
D gene: TRBD1
J gene: TRBJ1-2
CDR3 protein: CASRQGDGYTF
CDR3 DNA: TGTGCCAGTAGACAGGGTGACGGCTACACCTTC

clone size: few
V gene: TRBV27
D gene: -
J gene: TRBJ1-2
CDR3 protein: CASSLSEGWGYTF
CDR3 DNA: TGTGCCAGCAGTTTATCGGAGGGTTGGGGCTACACCTTC

clone size: -
V gene: TRBV5-6
D gene: -
J gene: TRBJ2-7
CDR3 protein: CASSLNTYEQYF
CDR3 DNA: TGTGCCAGCAGCTTGAACACCTACGAGCAGTACTTC

clone size: -
V gene: TRBV5-5
D gene: -
J gene: TRBJ2-7
CDR3 protein: CASSRGPLESEQYF
CDR3 DNA: TGTGCCAGCAGCCGGGGTCCCCTAGAGTCCGAGCAGTACTTC

clone size: -
V gene: TRBV13
D gene: -
J gene: TRBJ2-1
CDR3 protein: CASSFYGSGEQFF
CDR3 DNA: TGTGCCAGCAGCTTTTACGGGAGTGGGGAGCAGTTCTTC

clone size: -
V gene: TRBV18
D gene: -
J gene: TRBJ1-5
CDR3 protein: CASSPGNQPQHF
CDR3 DNA: TGTGCCAGCTCACCAGGGAATCAGCCCCAGCATTTT

clone size: -
V gene: TRBV24-1
D gene: -
J gene: TRBJ2-5
CDR3 protein: CATSDFRGQLETQYF
CDR3 DNA: TGTGCCACCAGTGATTTTAGGGGCCAGTTGGAGACCCAGTACTTC

clone size: -
V gene: TRBV5-1
D gene: TRBD2
J gene: TRBJ2-5
CDR3 protein: CASSLVLSGAGETQYF
CDR3 DNA: TGCGCCAGCAGCTTGGTGCTTAGCGGGGCAGGGGAGACCCAGTACTTC

clone size: once
V gene: TRBV6-4
D gene: -
J gene: TRBJ1-5
CDR3 protein: CASSDSHNNQPQHF
CDR3 DNA: TGTGCCAGCAGTGACTCGCATAACAATCAGCCCCAGCATTTT

clone size: -
V gene: TRBV30
D gene: -
J gene: TRBJ1-1
CDR3 protein: CAWGGTNTEAFF
CDR3 DNA: TGTGCCTGGGGGGGAACGAACACTGAAGCTTTCTTT

clone size: once
V gene: TRBV14
D gene: -
J gene: TRBJ2-1
CDR3 protein: CASSLLANEQFF
CDR3 DNA: TGTGCCAGCAGTCTGCTAGCCAATGAGCAGTTCTTC

clone size: -
V gene: TRBV19
D gene: -
J gene: TRBJ2-2
CDR3 protein: CASSDSRRGNTGELFF
CDR3 DNA: TGTGCCAGTAGCGACTCAAGAAGGGGTAACACCGGGGAGCTGTTTTTT

clone size: -
V gene: TRBV21-1
D gene: -
J gene: TRBJ2-2
CDR3 protein: CASSSHREGTGELFF
CDR3 DNA: TGTGCCAGCAGCTCCCACAGGGAGGGGACCGGGGAGCTGTTTTTT

clone size: -
V gene: TRBV28
D gene: -
J gene: TRBJ1-5
CDR3 protein: CASSLGTGDNQPQHF
CDR3 DNA: TGTGCCAGCAGTTTGGGTACTGGCGACAATCAGCCCCAGCATTTT

clone size: -
V gene: TRBV19
D gene: TRBD2
J gene: TRBJ2-5
CDR3 protein: CASSVSAGAKQTQYF
CDR3 DNA: TGTGCCAGTAGTGTATCAGCGGGAGCCAAACAGACCCAGTACTTC

clone size: -
V gene: TRBV30
D gene: -
J gene: TRBJ2-2
CDR3 protein: CAWRFSGNGELFF
CDR3 DNA: TGTGCCTGGAGGTTTTCGGGTAACGGGGAGCTGTTTTTT

clone size: once
V gene: TRBV9
D gene: -
J gene: TRBJ1-2
CDR3 protein: CASSVGQGEVYGYTF
CDR3 DNA: TGTGCCAGCAGCGTGGGGCAGGGCGAGGTGTATGGCTACACCTTC

clone size: -
V gene: TRBV6-5
D gene: -
J gene: TRBJ2-4
CDR3 protein: CASRARGPLGYIQYF
CDR3 DNA: TGTGCCAGCAGGGCCCGGGGGCCCCTAGGGTACATTCAGTACTTC

clone size: -
V gene: TRBV30
D gene: -
J gene: TRBJ2-2
CDR3 protein: CAWSVIAGGELFF
CDR3 DNA: TGTGCCTGGAGTGTAATTGCGGGCGGGGAGCTGTTTTTT

clone size: -
V gene: TRBV12-3/TRBV12-4
D gene: -
J gene: TRBJ2-7
CDR3 protein: CASSPGHNYEQYF
CDR3 DNA: TGTGCCAGCAGTCCCGGGCATAACTACGAGCAGTACTTC

clone size: -
V gene: TRBV9
D gene: -
J gene: TRBJ2-3
CDR3 protein: CASSLVDTDTQYF
CDR3 DNA: TGTGCCAGCAGCCTTGTAGACACAGATACGCAGTATTTT

clone size: -
V gene: TRBV10-3
D gene: -
J gene: TRBJ2-6
CDR3 protein: CAISEAGPAGANVLTF
CDR3 DNA: TGTGCCATCAGTGAGGCGGGCCCAGCTGGGGCCAACGTCCTGACTTTC

clone size: once
V gene: TRBV11-2
D gene: -
J gene: TRBJ2-2
CDR3 protein: CASTYPANTGELFF
CDR3 DNA: TGTGCCAGCACTTACCCCGCGAACACCGGGGAGCTGTTTTTT

clone size: -
V gene: TRBV2
D gene: -
J gene: TRBJ2-3
CDR3 protein: CATEEILGTDTQYF
CDR3 DNA: TGTGCCACAGAAGAAATCCTAGGGACAGATACGCAGTATTTT

clone size: -
V gene: TRBV30
D gene: -
J gene: TRBJ1-5
CDR3 protein: CAWTLRGGGQPQHF
CDR3 DNA: TGTGCCTGGACCTTGAGGGGGGGCGGTCAGCCCCAGCATTTT

clone size: -
V gene: TRBV11-3
D gene: -
J gene: TRBJ2-3
CDR3 protein: CASSLGRRGQSTDTQYF
CDR3 DNA: TGTGCCAGCAGCCTAGGGAGGAGGGGCCAAAGCACAGATACGCAGTATTTT

clone size: -
V gene: TRBV7-3
D gene: -
J gene: TRBJ1-1
CDR3 protein: CASSRSPGDTEAFF
CDR3 DNA: TGTGCCAGCAGCCGTAGTCCAGGGGACACTGAAGCTTTCTTT

clone size: -
V gene: TRBV12-3/TRBV12-4
D gene: -
J gene: TRBJ2-1
CDR3 protein: CASTSGYLYEQFF
CDR3 DNA: TGTGCCAGCACCTCGGGGTATCTCTATGAGCAGTTCTTC

clone size: -
V gene: TRBV27
D gene: TRBD2
J gene: TRBJ2-6
CDR3 protein: CASRSSGAGANVLTF
CDR3 DNA: TGTGCCAGCAGGTCCAGCGGGGCTGGGGCCAACGTCCTGACTTTC

clone size: -
V gene: TRBV4-3
D gene: -
J gene: TRBJ2-1
CDR3 protein: CASSQEFRVYNEQFF
CDR3 DNA: TGCGCCAGCAGCCAAGAATTCCGGGTCTACAATGAGCAGTTCTTC

clone size: -
V gene: TRBV5-1
D gene: TRBD1
J gene: TRBJ2-1
CDR3 protein: CASSLTTGSNEQFF
CDR3 DNA: TGCGCCAGCAGCTTAACGACAGGGAGCAATGAGCAGTTCTTC

clone size: -
V gene: TRBV30
D gene: -
J gene: TRBJ2-2
CDR3 protein: CAFDGGELFF
CDR3 DNA: TGTGCCTTCGATGGCGGGGAGCTGTTTTTT

clone size: -
V gene: TRBV7-8
D gene: TRBD1
J gene: TRBJ1-6
CDR3 protein: CASSLTGTGLESPLHF
CDR3 DNA: TGTGCCAGCAGCTTAACCGGGACAGGGCTAGAGTCACCCCTCCACTTT

clone size: -
V gene: TRBV24-1
D gene: TRBD2
J gene: TRBJ2-7
CDR3 protein: CATSDSLAGGQAYEQYF
CDR3 DNA: TGTGCCACCAGTGATTCTCTAGCGGGAGGTCAGGCCTACGAGCAGTACTTC